The present T cell receptor beta chain was sequenced within a study of neurological immune-mediated disorders. Findings and caveats of the study: Expanded clones shared no CDR3 amino acid sequences across subjects, suggesting private repertoires in all groups. Multiple sclerosis, the disease with the least TCR clonal expansion, fell below healthy controls, whereas HTLV-1-associated myelopathy showed the most.

TCRdb processed the 5' RACE reads anew with MiXCR; each CDR3 protein has one entry. In the table there are 17,000 or so distinct CDR3 sequences, 27% of which are singletons. Trimming took off 7 bases at V and 0 bases at J, with 13 bases between the two ends. The CDR3 runs to 14 residues. The germline CDR1 and CDR2 sequences are DFQATT and SNEGSKA (reference sequence). A total of 2 million PBMCs stored at -80 degrees C provided the unsorted libraries. About this clonotype: Its antigen remains unknown.

V is TRBV20-1 and J is TRBJ1-3, with a weak D call TRBD1 (6 bases). Sequencing input: PBMCs. This clonotype was sampled from a man aged 50 to 59 with HTLV-1-associated myelopathy (HAM/TSP). The CDR3 DNA reads TGCAGTGTTGGTACAGGGAGCTCTGGAAACACCATATATTTT. Its protein product is CSVGTGSSGNTIYF.